A single T cell receptor beta chain is shown here with its context. The antigen is undetermined. This record belongs to a study of T cell responses to AZD1222 COVID-19 vaccine. Study-level findings and limits: Clonal diversity was possibly underestimated, and white British individuals and females predominated among donors. Variant regions that are unmutated are reportedly the target of nearly half of spike-specific TCRs.

Using immunoSEQ multiplex PCR, the repertoire was profiled, and TCRdb retains in-frame clones only, with some absent. The sample consists of 250,000 to 300,000 clones, 90% to 95% of them appearing once. V was clipped by 6 bases and J by 4 bases, with 10 bases between them. The CDR3 consists of 14 residues. CDR1 MDHEN and CDR2 SYDVKM come from the germline V gene. The material was peripheral blood, obtained 28 days after the second AZD1222 dose. The V and J genes are TRBV28 and TRBJ1-6, with no clear D. This sequence originates from an adult who received the AZD1222 COVID-19 vaccine. CDR3 DNA: TGTGCCAGCAGCGCAGGAGATTATAATTCACCCCTCCACTTT. Translating it yields CASSAGDYNSPLHF.